Listed here are 18 T cell receptor beta chains from one sample, sequenced in a study of T-cell reconstitution after alpha-beta-depleted transplantation in children. For TCRbeta, the library was prepared with unique molecular identifiers. TCRdb reprocessed the PCR reads with MiXCR, giving one entry per CDR3 protein. The sample lists approximately 500,000 distinct CDR3 sequences, around 27% occurring once. Sequences were derived from PBMCs, sampled before TCRalphabeta/CD19-depleted stem cell transplant. These receptors all stem from a boy in the first two years of life with Wiskott-Aldrich syndrome, due to receive a stem cell transplant.

The chain joins TRBV5-5 to TRBJ2-1, with 9 bases lining up with TRBD2. The CDR3 contains 15 residues. The germline V gene encodes CDR1 SGHKS and CDR2 YYEKEE (reference sequence). V shed 0 bases and J 8 bases; nucleotides not matched to a gene: 6. CDR3 in amino acids: CASSLATSGYDEQFF. The CDR3 DNA reads as TGTGCCAGCAGCTTGGCGACTAGCGGATACGATGAGCAGTTCTTC.

The rearrangement links TRBV20-1 to TRBJ2-5, with D possibly matching TRBD1 (6 bases). Germline CDR1 is DFQATT and CDR2 is SNEGSKA (reference sequence). V shed 6 bases and J shed 3 bases, with 14 bases lying between them. CDR3 length: 13 amino acids. The CDR3 DNA follows: TGCAGTGCGGGGGCCAGGGGAAAAGAGACCCAGTACTTC. Amino acids: CSAGARGKETQYF.

The rearrangement uses TRBV12-3 or TRBV12-4 and TRBJ1-4, with TRBD1 matching 7 bases. The CDR3 contains 13 residues. V dropped 6 bases and J dropped 8; count of bases not matched to a gene: 6. As DNA, the CDR3 is TGTGCCAGCAGCCCCGACAGGGTGGAAAAACTGTTTTTT. Translated, it gives CASSPDRVEKLFF.

The rearrangement uses TRBV20-1 and TRBJ2-3; no firm D call. The germline gives CDR1 DFQATT, CDR2 SNEGSKA (reference sequence). The length of the CDR3 is 11 residues. Trimming stripped 6 bases from V and 6 bases from J, with 10 bases between. CDR3 residues: CSAANWDTQYF. CDR3 bases: TGCAGTGCCGCTAACTGGGATACGCAGTATTTT.

The chain has TRBV5-1 and TRBJ2-7; 7 bases align to TRBD1. With V trimmed by 0 bases and J by 9 bases, 6 bases remained unmatched. The CDR3 runs to 13 residues. CDR1 is SGHRS, CDR2 YFSETQ, per germline. The CDR3 here is CASSLAGQSWQYF. CDR3 bases: TGCGCCAGCAGCTTGGCGGGACAGTCCTGGCAGTACTTC.

This chain links TRBV5-1 with TRBJ1-5; D is perhaps TRBD1 (6 bases). Trimming stripped 4 bases from V and 0 bases from J, with 11 bases between. Germline CDR1 reads SGHRS; CDR2 reads YFSETQ. This CDR3 comprises 15 residues. The CDR3 DNA reads as TGCGCCAGCAGCGTGGACAGTCTTAGCAATCAGCCCCAGCATTTT. This encodes CASSVDSLSNQPQHF.

The J gene is TRBJ2-1, the V gene TRBV20-1; D gene ambiguous. The CDR3 has 14 amino acids. V lost 0 bases and J lost 2, with 8 bases in between. Germline V lookup: CDR1 DFQATT, CDR2 SNEGSKA (reference sequence). The CDR3 DNA is TGCAGTGCTAGAGAGGGAAATCCCTACAATGAGCAGTTCTTC. Translation: CSAREGNPYNEQFF.

The chain combines TRBV5-1 with TRBJ2-7; either TRBD1 or TRBD2 may supply D (5 bases each). Looked up from germline, CDR1 is SGHRS and CDR2 is YFSETQ. The CDR3 spans 15 residues. V gave up 1 base and J gave up 3 bases, with 14 bases separating them. The CDR3 spells CASSLRTGPVYEQYF. CDR3 sequence (DNA): TGCGCCAGCAGCTTGCGGACGGGACCCGTCTACGAGCAGTACTTC.

The gene calls are TRBV14 and TRBJ2-2; 10 positions agree with TRBD2. Germline CDR1 and CDR2: SGHDN and FVKESK. V was pared by 2 bases and J by 4 bases, with 7 bases of the junction left unmatched. CDR3 length: 17 residues. CDR3 amino acids: CASSQPSGRASTGELFF. CDR3 coding DNA: TGTGCCAGCAGCCAACCCAGCGGGAGGGCAAGCACCGGGGAGCTGTTTTTT.

The chain links TRBV30 to TRBJ2-3; no clear D. Trimming stripped 0 bases from V and 5 bases from J, with 6 bases between. Germline CDR1 GTSNPN, CDR2 SVGIG (reference sequence). The CDR3 runs 12 residues. CDR3 nucleotides: TGTGCCTGGAGTGTACTTCTAGATACGCAGTATTTT. It encodes CAWSVLLDTQYF.

The gene calls are TRBV9 and TRBJ2-2; D perhaps matches TRBD1 (6 bases). The CDR3 has 14 residues. Trimming removed 3 bases from V and 5 bases from J, with 11 bases in between. Germline loops: CDR1 SGDLS, CDR2 YYNGEE. CDR3 nucleotide sequence: TGTGCCAGCAGCGCAACAGGGAATACCGGGGAGCTGTTTTTT. Amino acid sequence: CASSATGNTGELFF.

This clonotype turned up a few times. The V gene is TRBV5-1, the J gene TRBJ2-1, with unresolved D. CDR3 length equals 16 residues. V was trimmed by 0 bases and J by 7 bases, leaving 17 bases between them. Germline assignment: CDR1 SGHRS and CDR2 YFSETQ. The CDR3 nucleotides read TGCGCCAGCAGCTTGGTAGGAGTCCCTCCGGTTAATGAGCAGTTCTTC. Its translation is CASSLVGVPPVNEQFF.

The CDR3, as DNA: TGTGCCAGCAGCCCGGGTGGACAGGGAGCCGGGGAGCTGTTTTTT. Translated, it gives CASSPGGQGAGELFF. J is TRBJ2-2 and V is TRBV2, with TRBD1 identical over 8 bases. Germline V gene sequence: CDR1 SNHLY, CDR2 FYNNEI. The CDR3 sequence is 15 residues long. Losses at the gene ends were 6 bases for V and 6 bases for J; bases not matched to a gene: 9. The variable domain in full, with the rest retrieved from reference TRBV2 and TRBJ2-2, is EPEVTQTPSHQVTQMGQEVILRCVPISNHLYFYWYRQILGQKVEFLVSFYNNEISEKSEIFDDQFSVERPDGSNFTLKIRSTKLEDSAMYFCASSPGGQGAGELFFGEGSRLTVL.

J is TRBJ1-1 and V is TRBV7-3; 9 bases line up with TRBD1. There are 15 residues in the CDR3. The junction had 8 bases not matched to a gene; V was cut back by 5 bases and J by 4 bases. Germline CDR1 and CDR2: SGHTA and FQGTGA. The CDR3 spells CASSPMGQGFTEAFF. DNA for the CDR3: TGTGCCAGCAGCCCGATGGGACAGGGTTTCACTGAAGCTTTCTTT.

The chain carries TRBV9 and TRBJ2-2, with 7 nucleotides matching TRBD1. V lost 0 bases, J lost 5 bases, and 4 bases stayed unmatched. Germline CDR1 reads SGDLS; CDR2 reads YYNGEE. The CDR3 sequence is 15 residues long. The CDR3: CASSVEGARTGELFF. For the CDR3, the DNA is TGTGCCAGCAGCGTAGAGGGGGCACGGACCGGGGAGCTGTTTTTT.

V usage is TRBV10-3 and J usage is TRBJ2-5; the match to TRBD1 covers 7 bases. The CDR3 is 15 residues long. J gave up 2 bases and V 6 bases, and 9 bases lay outside the gene matches. Germline CDR1 is ENHRY and CDR2 is SYGVKD. The CDR3 bases are TGTGCCATCAGCCCCACAGGGGCGCGACAAGAGACCCAGTACTTC. It codes for CAISPTGARQETQYF.

The V gene is TRBV18, the J gene TRBJ2-7, with TRBD2 identical over 11 bases. J was trimmed by 2 bases and V by 5 bases; bases with no gene match: 5. This CDR3 is 15 amino acids long. Germline CDR1 is KGHSH and CDR2 is LQKENI. This CDR3 reads CASSLLAGAPYEQYF. CDR3 coding DNA: TGTGCCAGCTCATTACTAGCGGGAGCCCCCTACGAGCAGTACTTC.

This clonotype has only a few counts. The V call is TRBV28, the J call TRBJ2-7; 9 bases agree with TRBD2. CDR1 is MDHEN and CDR2 is SYDVKM in the germline V gene. After removal of 7 bases from V and 5 bases from J, the junction contained 6 bases not matched to a gene. This CDR3 is 13 amino acids long. The CDR3 loop reads CASTLGGGDEQYF. Written as DNA, the CDR3 is TGTGCCAGCACTCTAGGCGGGGGGGACGAGCAGTACTTC.